This TCR beta chain was retrieved from a study of blood T cell repertoires in COVID-19. Study details: Nucleic acid was either cDNA or gDNA, and it came from T cells, B-cell-depleted T cells, or PBMCs.

Per the study methods: Reference gene primer amplification gave estimated nucleated cell counts. Produced via immunoSEQ multiplex PCR; TCRdb's table is partial and in-frame only. V and J calls and clone size are copied from that table; D and trimming were computed from the DNA. The sample includes some 450,000 clones, roughly 88% seen only once; the top ten take around 12%. CDR1 and CDR2 (germline): LGHDT, YNNKEL (reference sequence). This CDR3 is 18 amino acids long. V trimming: 6 bases; J trimming: 0 bases; junction bases outside the gene matches: 13. Sequenced: peripheral blood. The genes are TRBV3-1 (or the pseudogene TRBV3-2) and TRBJ2-3, with 9 nucleotides matching TRBD2. The receptor comes from a woman between 50 and 59 years old with COVID-19, enrolled during active disease. CDR3 in amino acids: CASSPNSGGPPSTDTQYF. The DNA for the CDR3 is TGTGCCAGCAGTCCCAATAGCGGGGGACCTCCTAGCACAGATACGCAGTATTTT.